This entry lists 5 T cell receptor beta chains sequenced from one sample in a study of shared clonotypes between healthy human individuals (TCRdb year 2020). CD8 naive samples were CD45RO-negative cells positively selected for CCR7, giving a CD45RA+CCR7+ population that excluded TemRA cells. Libraries were prepared through the immunoSEQ multiplex PCR assay. Held by TCRdb, this immuneACCESS table contains in-frame sequences only and omits some clones. Under half of the omission traces to an unresolved V gene where checked; the cause of the rest is unknown. The sample table shows some 2.1 million clones, and roughly 95% are seen once. The ten top clones hold about 1.7% of the sample. The specimen sequenced was naive CD8+ T cells from PBMCs. The cell subset or site tag for this specimen amounts to: CD45RA+CCR7+. The origin of the receptors is a young man in good health. Some clones in this sample may be carry-over from other donors' samples.

Concerning this clone: The identical CDR3 is also encoded by other nucleotide sequences in the sample. This chain links TRBV13 with TRBJ2-7; 7 nucleotides match TRBD1. Trimming at V came to 0 bases and at J to 4 bases, leaving 3 bases not matched to a gene. The germline gives CDR1 PRHDT, CDR2 FYEKMQ (reference sequence). This CDR3 comprises 14 residues. CDR3 coding DNA: TGTGCCAGCAGCTTAGGTGGGACAGATTACGAGCAGTACTTC. Its translation: CASSLGGTDYEQYF.

This clone was seen only once. The V gene is TRBV4-1, the J gene TRBJ2-5; TRBD2 is a possible D gene (5 bases). V was pared by 1 base and J by 2 bases, with 14 bases between. The CDR3 covers 16 residues. CDR1 is MGHRA and CDR2 is YSYEKL in the germline V gene. The DNA of the CDR3 is TGCGCCAGCAGCCAAGCTAGCTCGACTACTCAAGAGACCCAGTACTTC. Protein sequence: CASSQASSTTQETQYF.

On this clone itself: Additional DNA sequences in this sample encode the identical CDR3. CDR3: CASSLLGDPDTQYF. DNA for the CDR3: TGTGCCAGCAGTTTATTGGGGGATCCAGATACGCAGTATTTT. The V call is TRBV27, the J call TRBJ2-3; D tentatively reads TRBD1 or TRBD2 (5 bases each). Trimming took off 1 base at V and 4 bases at J, with 9 bases between the two ends. CDR3 length equals 14 residues. Germline-derived CDR1 and CDR2 are MNHEY and SMNVEV (reference sequence).

V gene TRBV4-3 combines with J gene TRBJ2-6; D is possibly TRBD1 or TRBD2 (6 bases each). The CDR3 runs to 17 residues. The V and J ends lost 1 base and 0 bases respectively, with 10 bases between them. Germline CDR1 and CDR2: LGHNA and YSLEER. In nucleotides, the CDR3 is TGCGCCAGCAGCCAAGCGGCGGGACACTCTGGGGCCAACGTCCTGACTTTC. Translated: CASSQAAGHSGANVLTF.

This chain uses TRBV7-3 with TRBJ1-1; D remains unclear. The CDR3 has 13 residues. In germline, CDR1 is SGHTA, CDR2 FQGTGA. The V gene lost 4 bases and the J gene lost 1 base, with 7 bases spanning the gap. CDR3 nucleotide sequence: TGTGCCAGCAGCTCAGGACGGAACACTGAAGCTTTCTTT. This sequence encodes CASSSGRNTEAFF. The full variable domain, rest sourced from reference TRBV7-3 and TRBJ1-1, is GAGVSQTPSNKVTEKGKYVELRCDPISGHTALYWYRQSLGQGPEFLIYFQGTGAADDSGLPNDRFFAVRPEGSVSTLKIQRTERGDSAVYLCASSSGRNTEAFFGQGTRLTVV.